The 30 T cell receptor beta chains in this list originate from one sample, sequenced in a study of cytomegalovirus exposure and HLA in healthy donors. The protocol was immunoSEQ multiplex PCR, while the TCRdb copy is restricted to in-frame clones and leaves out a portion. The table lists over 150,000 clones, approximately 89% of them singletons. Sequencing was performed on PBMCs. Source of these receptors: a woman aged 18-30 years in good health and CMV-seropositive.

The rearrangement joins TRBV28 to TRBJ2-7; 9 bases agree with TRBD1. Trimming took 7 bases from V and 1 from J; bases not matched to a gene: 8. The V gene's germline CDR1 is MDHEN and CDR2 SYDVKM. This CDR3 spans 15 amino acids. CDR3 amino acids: CASKSTGTGSYEQYF. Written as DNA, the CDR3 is TGTGCCAGCAAATCAACCGGGACAGGGTCCTACGAGCAGTACTTC.

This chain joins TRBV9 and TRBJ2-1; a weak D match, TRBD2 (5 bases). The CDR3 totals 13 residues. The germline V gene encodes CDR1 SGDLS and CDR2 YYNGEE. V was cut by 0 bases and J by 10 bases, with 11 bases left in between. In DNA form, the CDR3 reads TGTGCCAGCAGCGTAGATTCGAAGCGGGAGCAGTTCTTC. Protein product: CASSVDSKREQFF. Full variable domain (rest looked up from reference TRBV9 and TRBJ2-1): DSGVTQTPKHLITATGQRVTLRCSPRSGDLSVYWYQQSLDQGLQFLIQYYNGEERAKGNILERFSAQQFPDLHSELNLSSLELGDSALYFCASSVDSKREQFFGPGTRLTVL.

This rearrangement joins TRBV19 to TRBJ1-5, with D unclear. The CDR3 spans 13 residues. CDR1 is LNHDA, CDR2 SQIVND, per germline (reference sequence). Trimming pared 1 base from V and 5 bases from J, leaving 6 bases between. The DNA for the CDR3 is TGTGCCAGTAGTATAGTTTCAGATCAGCCCCAGCATTTT. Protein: CASSIVSDQPQHF.

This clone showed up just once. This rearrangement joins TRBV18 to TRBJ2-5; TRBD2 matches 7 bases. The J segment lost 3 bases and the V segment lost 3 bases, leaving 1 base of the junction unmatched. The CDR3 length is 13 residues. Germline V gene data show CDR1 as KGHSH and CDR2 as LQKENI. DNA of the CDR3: TGTGCCAGCTCACCTCTAGCGGAAGAGACCCAGTACTTC. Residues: CASSPLAEETQYF. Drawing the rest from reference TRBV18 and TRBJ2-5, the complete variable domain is NAGVMQNPRHLVRRRGQEARLRCSPMKGHSHVYWYRQLPEEGLKFMVYLQKENIIDESGMPKERFSAEFPKEGPSILRIQQVVRGDSAAYFCASSPLAEETQYFGPGTRLLVL.

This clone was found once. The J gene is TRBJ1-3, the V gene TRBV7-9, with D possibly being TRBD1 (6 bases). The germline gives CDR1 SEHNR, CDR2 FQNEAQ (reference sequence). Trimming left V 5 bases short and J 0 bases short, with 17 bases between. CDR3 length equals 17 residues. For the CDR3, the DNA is TGTGCCAGCAGCCTACCGAACAGGGTCCTCTCTGGAAACACCATATATTTT. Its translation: CASSLPNRVLSGNTIYF.

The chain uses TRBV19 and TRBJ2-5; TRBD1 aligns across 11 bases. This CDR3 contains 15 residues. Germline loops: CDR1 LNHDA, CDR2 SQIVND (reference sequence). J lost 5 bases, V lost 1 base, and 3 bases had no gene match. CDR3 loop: CASSIGGQGAETQYF. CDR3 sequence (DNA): TGTGCCAGTAGTATAGGTGGACAGGGGGCGGAGACCCAGTACTTC.

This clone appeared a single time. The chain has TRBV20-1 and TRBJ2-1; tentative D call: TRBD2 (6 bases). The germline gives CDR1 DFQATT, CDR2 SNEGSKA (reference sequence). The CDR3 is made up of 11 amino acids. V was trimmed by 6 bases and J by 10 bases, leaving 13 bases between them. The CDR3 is CSAQLAPEQFF. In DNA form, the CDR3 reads TGCAGTGCCCAGCTAGCGCCCGAGCAGTTCTTC.

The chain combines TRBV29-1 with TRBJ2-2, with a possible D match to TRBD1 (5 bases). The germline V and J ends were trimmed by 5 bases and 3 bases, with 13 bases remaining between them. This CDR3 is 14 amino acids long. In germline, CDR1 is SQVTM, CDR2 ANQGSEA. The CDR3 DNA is TGCAGCGTTCAAATCGCAGGGTACACCGGGGAGCTGTTTTTT. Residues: CSVQIAGYTGELFF.

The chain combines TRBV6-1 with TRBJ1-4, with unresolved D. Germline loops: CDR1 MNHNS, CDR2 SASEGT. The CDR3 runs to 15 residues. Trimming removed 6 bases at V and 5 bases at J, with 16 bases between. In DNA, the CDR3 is TGTGCCAGCAGCCCCCCACCGCCCCGGAATGAAAAACTGTTTTTT. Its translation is CASSPPPPRNEKLFF.

In nucleotides, the CDR3 is TGTGCCAGCAGGGAGACAGGGAACACCGGGGAGCTGTTTTTT. It specifies CASRETGNTGELFF. The chain recombines TRBV6-4 with TRBJ2-2; tentatively, D is TRBD1 (6 bases). Germline CDR1 MRHNA, CDR2 SNTAGT. The CDR3 has 14 residues. Between the trimmed V and J ends, which lost 6 bases and 1 base, there was a span of 9 bases.

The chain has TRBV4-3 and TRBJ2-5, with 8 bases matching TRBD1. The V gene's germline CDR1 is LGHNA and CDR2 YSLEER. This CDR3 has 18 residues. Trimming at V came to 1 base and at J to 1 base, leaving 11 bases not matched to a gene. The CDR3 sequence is CASSQVLQGAPLQETQYF. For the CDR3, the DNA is TGCGCCAGCAGCCAAGTCCTTCAGGGGGCGCCCCTCCAAGAGACCCAGTACTTC.

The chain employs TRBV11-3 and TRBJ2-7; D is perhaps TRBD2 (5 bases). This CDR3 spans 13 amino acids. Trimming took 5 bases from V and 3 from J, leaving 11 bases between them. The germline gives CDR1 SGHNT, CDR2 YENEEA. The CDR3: CASSDGRDYEQYF. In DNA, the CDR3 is TGTGCCAGCAGCGATGGACGGGACTACGAGCAGTACTTC.

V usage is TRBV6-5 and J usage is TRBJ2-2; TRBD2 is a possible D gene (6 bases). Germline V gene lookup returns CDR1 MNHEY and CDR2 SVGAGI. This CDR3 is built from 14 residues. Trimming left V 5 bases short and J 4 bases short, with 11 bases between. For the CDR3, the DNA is TGTGCCAGCAGTCCCCAAGCGGGCACCGGGGAGCTGTTTTTT. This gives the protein CASSPQAGTGELFF.

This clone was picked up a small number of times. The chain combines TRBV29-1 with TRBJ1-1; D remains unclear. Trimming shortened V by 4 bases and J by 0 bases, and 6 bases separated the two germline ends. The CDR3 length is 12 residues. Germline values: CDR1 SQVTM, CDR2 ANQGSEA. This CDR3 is CSVGTVNTEAFF. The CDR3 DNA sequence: TGCAGCGTTGGAACAGTGAACACTGAAGCTTTCTTT.

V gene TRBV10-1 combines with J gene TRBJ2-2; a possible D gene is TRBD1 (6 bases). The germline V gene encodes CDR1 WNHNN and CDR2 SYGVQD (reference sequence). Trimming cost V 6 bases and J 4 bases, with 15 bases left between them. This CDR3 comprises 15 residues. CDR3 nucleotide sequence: TGCGCCAGCAGCGACACAGGGTCCGGCACCGGGGAGCTGTTTTTT. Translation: CASSDTGSGTGELFF.

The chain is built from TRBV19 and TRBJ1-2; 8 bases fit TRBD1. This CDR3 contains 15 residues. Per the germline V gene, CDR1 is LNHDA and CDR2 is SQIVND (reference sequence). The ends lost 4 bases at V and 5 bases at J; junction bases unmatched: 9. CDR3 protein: CASSSPTGASYGYTF. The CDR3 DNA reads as TGTGCCAGTAGTAGCCCGACAGGGGCCAGTTATGGCTACACCTTC.

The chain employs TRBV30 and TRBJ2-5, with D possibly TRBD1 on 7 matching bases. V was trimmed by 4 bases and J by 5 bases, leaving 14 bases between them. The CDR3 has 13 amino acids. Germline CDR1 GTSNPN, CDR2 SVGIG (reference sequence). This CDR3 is CAWKSGGRETQYF. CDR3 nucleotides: TGTGCCTGGAAATCAGGGGGGCGGGAGACCCAGTACTTC.

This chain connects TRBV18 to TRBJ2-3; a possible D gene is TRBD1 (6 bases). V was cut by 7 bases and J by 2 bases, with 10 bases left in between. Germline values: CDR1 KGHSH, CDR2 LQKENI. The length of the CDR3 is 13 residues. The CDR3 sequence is CASLTGITDTQYF. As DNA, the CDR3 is TGTGCCAGCTTGACAGGCATCACAGATACGCAGTATTTT.

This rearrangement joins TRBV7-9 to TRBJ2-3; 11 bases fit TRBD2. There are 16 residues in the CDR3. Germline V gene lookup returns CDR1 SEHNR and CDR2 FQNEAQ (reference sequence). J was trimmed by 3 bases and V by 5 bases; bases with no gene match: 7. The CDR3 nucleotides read TGTGCCAGCAGCACTGTAGCGGGAGGGGTGACAGATACGCAGTATTTT. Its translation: CASSTVAGGVTDTQYF. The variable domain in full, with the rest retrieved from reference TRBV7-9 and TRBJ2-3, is DTGVSQNPRHKITKRGQNVTFRCDPISEHNRLYWYRQTLGQGPEFLTYFQNEAQLEKSRLLSDRFSAERPKGSFSTLEIQRTEQGDSAMYLCASSTVAGGVTDTQYFGPGTRLTVL.

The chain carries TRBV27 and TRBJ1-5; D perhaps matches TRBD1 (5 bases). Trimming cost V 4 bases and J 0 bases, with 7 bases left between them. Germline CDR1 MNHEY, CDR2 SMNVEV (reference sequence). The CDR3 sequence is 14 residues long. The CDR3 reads CASSSQGSNQPQHF. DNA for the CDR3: TGTGCCAGCAGTTCTCAGGGTAGCAATCAGCCCCAGCATTTT.

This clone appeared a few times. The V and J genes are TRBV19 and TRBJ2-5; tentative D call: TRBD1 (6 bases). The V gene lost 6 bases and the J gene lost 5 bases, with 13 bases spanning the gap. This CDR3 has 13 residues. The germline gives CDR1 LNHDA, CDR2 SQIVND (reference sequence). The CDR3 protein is CASSGGGGETQYF. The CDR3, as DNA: TGTGCCAGTAGCGGTGGGGGCGGCGAGACCCAGTACTTC.

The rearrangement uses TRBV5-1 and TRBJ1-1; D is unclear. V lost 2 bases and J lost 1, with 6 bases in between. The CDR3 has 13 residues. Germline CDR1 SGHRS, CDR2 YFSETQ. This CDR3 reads CASSLQTNTEAFF. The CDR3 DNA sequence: TGCGCCAGCAGCTTACAGACGAACACTGAAGCTTTCTTT. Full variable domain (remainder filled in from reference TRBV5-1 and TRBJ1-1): KAGVTQTPRYLIKTRGQQVTLSCSPISGHRSVSWYQQTPGQGLQFLFEYFSETQRNKGNFPGRFSGRQFSNSRSEMNVSTLELGDSALYLCASSLQTNTEAFFGQGTRLTVV.

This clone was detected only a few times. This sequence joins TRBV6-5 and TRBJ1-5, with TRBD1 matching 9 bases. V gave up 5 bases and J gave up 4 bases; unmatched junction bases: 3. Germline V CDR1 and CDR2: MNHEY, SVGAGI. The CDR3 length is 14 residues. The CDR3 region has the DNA TGTGCCAGCAGTCCAGGGACAGGGAATCAGCCCCAGCATTTT. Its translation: CASSPGTGNQPQHF.

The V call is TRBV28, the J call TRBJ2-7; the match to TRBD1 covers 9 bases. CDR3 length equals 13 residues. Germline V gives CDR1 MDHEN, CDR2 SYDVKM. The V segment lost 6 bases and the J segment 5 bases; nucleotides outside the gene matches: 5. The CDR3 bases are TGTGCCAGCAGGCGGACAGGGGATAACGAGCAGTACTTC. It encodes CASRRTGDNEQYF.

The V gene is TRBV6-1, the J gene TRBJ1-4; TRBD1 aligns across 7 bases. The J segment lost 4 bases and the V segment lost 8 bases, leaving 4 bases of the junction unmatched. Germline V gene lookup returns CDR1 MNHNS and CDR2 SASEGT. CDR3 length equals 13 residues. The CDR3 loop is CASHRGINEKLFF. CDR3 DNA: TGTGCCAGCCACAGGGGCATTAATGAAAAACTGTTTTTT.

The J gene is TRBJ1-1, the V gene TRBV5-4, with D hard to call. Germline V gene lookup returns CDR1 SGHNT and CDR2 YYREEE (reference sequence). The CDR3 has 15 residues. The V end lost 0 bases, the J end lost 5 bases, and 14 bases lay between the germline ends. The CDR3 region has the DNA TGTGCCAGCAGCTTGGCCGGTGCGTGGCGGACTGAAGCTTTCTTT. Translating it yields CASSLAGAWRTEAFF.

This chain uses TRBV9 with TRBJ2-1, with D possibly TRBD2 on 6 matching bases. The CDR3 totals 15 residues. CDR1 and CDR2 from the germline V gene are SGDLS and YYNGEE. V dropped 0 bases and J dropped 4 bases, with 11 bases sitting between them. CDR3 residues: CASSVVGSGYNEQFF. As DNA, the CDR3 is TGTGCCAGCAGCGTAGTGGGTAGCGGATACAATGAGCAGTTCTTC.

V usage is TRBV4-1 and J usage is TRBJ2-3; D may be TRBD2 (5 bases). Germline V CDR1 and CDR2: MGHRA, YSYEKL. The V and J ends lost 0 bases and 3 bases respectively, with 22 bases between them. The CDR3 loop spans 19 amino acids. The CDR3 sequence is CASSQEEFGKALGTDTQYF. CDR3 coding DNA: TGCGCCAGCAGCCAAGAGGAGTTCGGGAAAGCGCTAGGGACAGATACGCAGTATTTT.

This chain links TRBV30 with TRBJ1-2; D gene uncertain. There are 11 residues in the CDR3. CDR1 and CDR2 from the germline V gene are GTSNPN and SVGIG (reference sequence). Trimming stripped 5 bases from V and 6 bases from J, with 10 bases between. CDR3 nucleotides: TGTGCCTGGGGGCGGGGAGATGGCTACACCTTC. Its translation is CAWGRGDGYTF.

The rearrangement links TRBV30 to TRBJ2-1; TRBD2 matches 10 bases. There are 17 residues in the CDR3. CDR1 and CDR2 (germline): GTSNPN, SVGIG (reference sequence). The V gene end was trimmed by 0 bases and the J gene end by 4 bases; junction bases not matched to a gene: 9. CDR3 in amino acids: CAWSVIGSGRFYNEQFF. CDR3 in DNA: TGTGCCTGGAGTGTAATAGGTAGCGGGAGGTTTTACAATGAGCAGTTCTTC.